The clone carrying this TCR beta chain was seen a few times. The antigen remains unidentified. Building of the TCR beta libraries involved iRepertoire HTBI primers and Arm-PCR of CDR3 regions. TCRdb reprocessed the multiplex PCR reads via MiXCR and lists one record per CDR3 protein. The sample records roughly 490,000 distinct CDR3 sequences, approximately 22% being singletons. The data were taken from a study of regulatory T cells in long-lasting Graves disease. Study-wide results and caveats: Clonotypes that were public and shared totalled 2,741 in persistent patients versus 850 to 1,000 in new patients.

The CDR3 extends over 10 amino acids. V was pared by 11 bases and J by 7 bases, with 8 bases between. Germline-derived CDR1 and CDR2 are LNHDA and SQIVND (reference sequence). The time point: persistent/refractory GD, antithyroid drugs over 5 years with positive TRAb. PBMC RNA served as the TCR library source. Graves' disease was diagnosed by American Thyroid Association guidelines. The patient group derived from an endocrinology department in Xi'an, China. Tubes containing EDTA received roughly 10 milliliters of drawn peripheral blood. The sequence was collected from a female donor with Graves disease. V usage is TRBV19 and J usage is TRBJ1-4; unclear D gene. Sequenced material: peripheral blood mononuclear cells (PBMCs), taken when the disease was refractory, from a patient treated with antithyroid drugs. In nucleotides, the CDR3 is TGTGCCGTTGGGGTTGAAAAACTGTTTTTT. Amino acids: CAVGVEKLFF.